The rows below give T cell receptor beta chains drawn from one sample of a study of cytomegalovirus exposure and HLA in healthy donors. TCRdb's copy holds only in-frame clones and misses some; the assay was immunoSEQ multiplex PCR. The data hold about 220,000 clones, with around 88% observed a single time. Sequencing was carried out using PBMCs. These receptor sequences come from a woman under 30 in good health and CMV-seronegative. Both conserved end residues are part of each CDR3. D genes are given only for firm matches. Clone size is shown for a subset of rows, as once, few, many or a class of expanded clone.

clone_size,d_call,v_call,j_call,cdr3_aa,cdr3_nt
-,-,TRBV10-2,TRBJ2-1,CASRSSWLSNRDEQFF,TGCGCCAGCAGGTCTTCTTGGTTGTCGAATCGGGATGAGCAGTTCTTC
-,-,TRBV11-3,TRBJ2-7,CASSLGPLESYEQYF,TGTGCCAGCAGCTTAGGCCCCCTCGAGTCCTACGAGCAGTACTTC
-,TRBD2,TRBV6-5,TRBJ2-7,CASSVAGIGYEQYF,TGTGCCAGTTCGGTAGCGGGAATAGGATACGAGCAGTACTTC
-,-,TRBV9,TRBJ2-2,CASSVEGSKAGELFF,TGTGCCAGCAGCGTAGAGGGGTCCAAGGCCGGGGAGCTGTTTTTT
-,TRBD1,TRBV7-3,TRBJ1-1,CASSELGRGLNTEAFF,TGTGCCAGCAGCGAACTGGGCAGGGGGCTAAACACTGAAGCTTTCTTT
-,-,TRBV7-9,TRBJ2-3,CASSLQGWDTQYF,TGTGCCAGCAGCTTGCAGGGTTGGGATACGCAGTATTTT
-,TRBD2,TRBV29-1,TRBJ2-3,CSVAGGGLAGAGGTDTQYF,TGCAGCGTTGCTGGGGGGGGACTAGCGGGAGCGGGAGGCACAGATACGCAGTATTTT
-,TRBD2,TRBV5-1,TRBJ2-1,CASSRGQGRLAGGPATKSFF,TGCGCCAGCAGCCGCGGACAGGGTAGACTAGCGGGAGGGCCGGCTACCAAATCGTTCTTC
few,-,TRBV28,TRBJ1-2,CASSLDGDGYTF,TGTGCCAGCAGTTTAGATGGAGATGGCTACACCTTC
-,TRBD1,TRBV19,TRBJ2-2,CASRDRRDRGAGELFF,TGTGCCAGTAGAGACCGAAGGGACAGGGGGGCCGGGGAGCTGTTTTTT
-,-,TRBV6-5,TRBJ1-2,CASSYSIPGRDGYTF,TGTGCCAGCAGTTACTCCATACCAGGGAGGGATGGCTACACCTTC
-,-,TRBV7-2,TRBJ2-1,CASSLEVLTNEQFF,TGTGCCAGCAGCTTAGAGGTACTAACCAATGAGCAGTTCTTC
-,TRBD1,TRBV5-1,TRBJ2-3,CASSLEGQGTDTQYF,TGCGCCAGCAGCTTGGAGGGACAGGGAACAGATACGCAGTATTTT
-,TRBD2,TRBV28,TRBJ2-2,CASSSLAGGPGELFF,TGTGCCAGCAGTTCACTAGCGGGAGGACCCGGGGAGCTGTTTTTT
-,TRBD1,TRBV18,TRBJ2-1,CASSPPTGTYNEQFF,TGTGCCAGCTCACCACCGACAGGGACATACAATGAGCAGTTCTTC
-,-,TRBV7-2,TRBJ1-2,CAITPPGVTDYTF,TGTGCCATAACCCCTCCAGGGGTGACCGACTACACCTTC
once,TRBD2,TRBV7-9,TRBJ2-7,CASSHGGGGFYEQYF,TGTGCCAGCAGCCACGGAGGCGGGGGATTCTACGAGCAGTACTTC
-,-,TRBV19,TRBJ2-1,CASSIDNQVSYNEQFF,TGTGCCAGTAGTATAGATAACCAGGTGTCTTACAATGAGCAGTTCTTC
-,TRBD2,TRBV27,TRBJ2-1,CASSFGRGRDSYNEQFF,TGTGCCAGCAGTTTCGGTCGTGGGAGGGACTCCTACAATGAGCAGTTCTTC
-,-,TRBV28,TRBJ1-5,CASSSRQTYNQPQHF,TGTGCCAGCAGTTCCCGACAGACTTACAATCAGCCCCAGCATTTT
once,-,TRBV5-1,TRBJ2-7,CASSATPSYEQYF,TGCGCCAGCAGCGCCACTCCCTCCTACGAGCAGTACTTC
-,-,TRBV7-2,TRBJ1-2,CASSRTLGGANYGYTF,TGTGCCAGCAGCCGCACGTTAGGGGGGGCGAACTATGGCTACACCTTC
once,TRBD2,TRBV5-1,TRBJ2-1,CASSLGYSGRAPDEQFF,TGCGCCAGCAGCTTGGGGTATAGCGGGAGGGCCCCCGATGAGCAGTTCTTC
-,TRBD1,TRBV5-6,TRBJ1-5,CASSFGGQFQSGPQHF,TGTGCCAGCAGCTTTGGGGGACAGTTCCAATCAGGGCCCCAGCATTTT
-,TRBD1,TRBV30,TRBJ1-1,CAGNRGRNTEAFF,TGTGCCGGGAACAGGGGTAGGAACACTGAAGCTTTCTTT
once,TRBD1,TRBV28,TRBJ2-5,CASRGQGQETQYF,TGTGCCAGCAGAGGACAGGGCCAAGAGACCCAGTACTTC
-,-,TRBV5-4,TRBJ2-3,CASSPDYTAEGDTQYF,TGTGCCAGCAGCCCAGACTACACGGCAGAGGGAGATACGCAGTATTTT
-,-,TRBV28,TRBJ2-7,CASRSLGQGTEQYF,TGTGCCAGCAGATCCCTGGGGCAGGGGACGGAGCAGTACTTC
few,-,TRBV11-2,TRBJ1-2,CASSLGLANYGYTF,TGTGCCAGCAGCTTAGGGTTAGCCAACTATGGCTACACCTTC
-,TRBD2,TRBV4-1,TRBJ2-1,CASSHAGLADYNEQFF,TGCGCCAGCAGCCACGCGGGACTAGCGGACTACAATGAGCAGTTCTTC
-,TRBD2,TRBV13,TRBJ2-1,CASSLRTSGGYNEQFF,TGTGCCAGCAGCCTGCGGACTAGCGGGGGTTACAATGAGCAGTTCTTC
-,TRBD2,TRBV7-2,TRBJ2-1,CASSLVSGRLNEQFF,TGTGCCAGCAGCTTAGTCAGCGGGAGACTTAATGAGCAGTTCTTC
-,TRBD1,TRBV9,TRBJ2-7,CASSATGGLSYEQYF,TGTGCCAGCAGCGCCACAGGGGGCCTCTCCTACGAGCAGTACTTC
-,TRBD2,TRBV7-2,TRBJ2-1,CASSFSSGYGDEQFF,TGTGCCAGCAGCTTTTCTAGCGGGTACGGCGATGAGCAGTTCTTC
-,-,TRBV27,TRBJ1-2,CASSERGIGNGYTF,TGTGCCAGCAGCGAGAGAGGGATTGGGAATGGCTACACCTTC
-,TRBD2,TRBV7-9,TRBJ2-7,CASSSTSLASYEQYF,TGTGCCAGCAGCTCCACTTCACTAGCGAGCTACGAGCAGTACTTC
-,-,TRBV21-1,TRBJ1-2,CASSKVRTGNGDGYTF,TGTGCCAGCAGCAAAGTGAGGACAGGGAACGGGGATGGCTACACCTTC
once,-,TRBV6-5,TRBJ1-2,CASSYFLNYGYTF,TGTGCCAGCAGTTACTTTCTAAACTATGGCTACACCTTC
-,-,TRBV7-9,TRBJ2-1,CASSLAKQGSYNEQFF,TGTGCCAGCAGCTTAGCGAAACAGGGATCCTACAATGAGCAGTTCTTC